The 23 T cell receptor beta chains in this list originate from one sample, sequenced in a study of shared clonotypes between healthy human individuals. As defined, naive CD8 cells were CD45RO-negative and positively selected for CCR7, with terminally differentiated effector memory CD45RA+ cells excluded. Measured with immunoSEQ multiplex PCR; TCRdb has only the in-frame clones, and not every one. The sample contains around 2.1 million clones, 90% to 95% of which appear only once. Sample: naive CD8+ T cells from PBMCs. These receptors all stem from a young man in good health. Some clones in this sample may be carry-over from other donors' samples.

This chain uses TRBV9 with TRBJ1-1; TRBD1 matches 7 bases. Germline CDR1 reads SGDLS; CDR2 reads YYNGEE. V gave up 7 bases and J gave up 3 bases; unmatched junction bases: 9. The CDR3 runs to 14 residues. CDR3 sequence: CASGKGRGDTEAFF. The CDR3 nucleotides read TGTGCCAGCGGGAAGGGCAGGGGGGACACTGAAGCTTTCTTT.

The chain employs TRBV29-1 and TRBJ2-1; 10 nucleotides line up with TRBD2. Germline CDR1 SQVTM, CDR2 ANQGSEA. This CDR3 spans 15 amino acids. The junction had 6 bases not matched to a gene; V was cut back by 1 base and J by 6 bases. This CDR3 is CSVEGPSGSFNEQFF. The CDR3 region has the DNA TGCAGCGTTGAAGGCCCTAGCGGGAGTTTCAATGAGCAGTTCTTC.

CDR3 DNA: TGTGCCAGCAGCGTAGAACTAGCGGGCACCTACAATGAGCAGTTCTTC. It specifies CASSVELAGTYNEQFF. The rearrangement links TRBV9 to TRBJ2-1, with TRBD2 identical over 9 bases. Germline trimming cut 0 bases from V and 2 bases from J; bases unmatched to any gene: 3. The CDR3 is 16 residues long. Germline CDR1 is SGDLS and CDR2 is YYNGEE.

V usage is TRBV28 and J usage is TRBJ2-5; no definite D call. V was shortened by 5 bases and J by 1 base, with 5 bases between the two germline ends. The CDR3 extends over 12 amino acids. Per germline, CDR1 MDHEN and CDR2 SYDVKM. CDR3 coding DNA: TGTGCCAGCAGTCAGGTCCAAGAGACCCAGTACTTC. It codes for CASSQVQETQYF.

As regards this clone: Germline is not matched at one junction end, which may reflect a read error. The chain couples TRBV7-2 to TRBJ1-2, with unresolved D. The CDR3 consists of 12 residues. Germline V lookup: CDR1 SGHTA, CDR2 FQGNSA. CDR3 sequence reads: CASSGVGYGYTF. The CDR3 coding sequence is TGTGCTAGCAGTGGGGTAGGGTATGGCTACACCTTC.

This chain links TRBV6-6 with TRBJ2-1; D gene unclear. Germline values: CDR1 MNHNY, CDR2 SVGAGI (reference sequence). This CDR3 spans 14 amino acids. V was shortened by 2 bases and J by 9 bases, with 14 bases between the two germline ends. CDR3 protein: CASSYSGPYAEQFF. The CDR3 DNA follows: TGTGCCAGCAGTTACAGTGGGCCATATGCTGAGCAGTTCTTC.

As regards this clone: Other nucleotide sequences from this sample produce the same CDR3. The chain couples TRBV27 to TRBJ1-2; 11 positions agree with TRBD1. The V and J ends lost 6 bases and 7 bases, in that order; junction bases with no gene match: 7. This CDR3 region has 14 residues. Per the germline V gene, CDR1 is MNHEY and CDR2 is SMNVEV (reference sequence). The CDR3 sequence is CASSLGQGATGYTF. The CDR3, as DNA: TGTGCCAGCAGCCTTGGACAGGGGGCGACTGGCTACACCTTC.

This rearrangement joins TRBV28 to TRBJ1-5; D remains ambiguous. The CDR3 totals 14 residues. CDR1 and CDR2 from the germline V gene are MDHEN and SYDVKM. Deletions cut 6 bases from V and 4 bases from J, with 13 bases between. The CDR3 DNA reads TGTGCCAGCAGCCATACGATGGCTAATCAGCCCCAGCATTTT. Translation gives CASSHTMANQPQHF. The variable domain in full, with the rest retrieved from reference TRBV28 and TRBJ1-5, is DVKVTQSSRYLVKRTGEKVFLECVQDMDHENMFWYRQDPGLGLRLIYFSYDVKMKEKGDIPEGYSVSREKKERFSLILESASTNQTSMYLCASSHTMANQPQHFGDGTRLSIL.

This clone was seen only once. CDR3 amino acids: CASSLFLEDVLTF. The CDR3 DNA is TGTGCCAGCAGCTTGTTTTTGGAGGACGTCCTGACTTTC. The rearrangement joins TRBV7-3 to TRBJ2-6; perhaps TRBD2 as D (5 bases). The CDR3 contains 13 residues. Germline CDR1 SGHTA, CDR2 FQGTGA. V was cut by 3 bases and J by 11 bases, with 11 bases left in between. Combining the CDR3 with reference TRBV7-3 and TRBJ2-6 gives the whole variable domain GAGVSQTPSNKVTEKGKYVELRCDPISGHTALYWYRQSLGQGPEFLIYFQGTGAADDSGLPNDRFFAVRPEGSVSTLKIQRTERGDSAVYLCASSLFLEDVLTFGAGSRLTVL.

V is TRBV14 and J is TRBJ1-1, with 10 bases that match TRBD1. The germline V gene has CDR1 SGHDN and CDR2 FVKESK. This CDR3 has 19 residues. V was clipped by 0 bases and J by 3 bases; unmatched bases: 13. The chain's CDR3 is CASSQDGLETGGWYTEAFF. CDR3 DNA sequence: TGTGCCAGCAGCCAAGATGGTCTCGAGACAGGGGGCTGGTACACTGAAGCTTTCTTT.

The CDR3 loop is CASSLWGRAGLQGQFF. The CDR3 DNA is TGTGCCAGCAGTTTATGGGGGCGGGCGGGCCTGCAGGGGCAGTTCTTC. This chain uses TRBV28 with TRBJ2-1; D is perhaps TRBD1 or TRBD2 (5 bases each). The CDR3 consists of 16 residues. Germline V gives CDR1 MDHEN, CDR2 SYDVKM. Trimming stripped 0 bases from V and 12 bases from J, with 21 bases between. The variable domain in full, completed from reference TRBV28 and TRBJ2-1, reads DVKVTQSSRYLVKRTGEKVFLECVQDMDHENMFWYRQDPGLGLRLIYFSYDVKMKEKGDIPEGYSVSREKKERFSLILESASTNQTSMYLCASSLWGRAGLQGQFFGPGTRLTVL.

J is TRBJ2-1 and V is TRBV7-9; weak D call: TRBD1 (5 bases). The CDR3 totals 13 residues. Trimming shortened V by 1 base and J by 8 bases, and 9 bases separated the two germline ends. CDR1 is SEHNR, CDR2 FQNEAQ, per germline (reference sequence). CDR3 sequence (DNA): TGTGCCAGCAGCTTAGAAACAGGTTATGAGCAGTTCTTC. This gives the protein CASSLETGYEQFF.

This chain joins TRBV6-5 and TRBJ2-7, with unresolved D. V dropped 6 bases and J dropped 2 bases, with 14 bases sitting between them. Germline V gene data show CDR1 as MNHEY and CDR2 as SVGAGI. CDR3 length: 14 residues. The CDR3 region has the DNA TGTGCCAGCAGCTCTGGACCTGCGACCTACGAGCAGTACTTC. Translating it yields CASSSGPATYEQYF.

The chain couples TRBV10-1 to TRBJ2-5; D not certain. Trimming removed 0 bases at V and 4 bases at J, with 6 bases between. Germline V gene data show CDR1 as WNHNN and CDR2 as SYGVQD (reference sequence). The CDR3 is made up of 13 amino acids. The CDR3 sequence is CASSESKGETQYF. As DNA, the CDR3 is TGCGCCAGCAGTGAGTCTAAGGGAGAGACCCAGTACTTC.

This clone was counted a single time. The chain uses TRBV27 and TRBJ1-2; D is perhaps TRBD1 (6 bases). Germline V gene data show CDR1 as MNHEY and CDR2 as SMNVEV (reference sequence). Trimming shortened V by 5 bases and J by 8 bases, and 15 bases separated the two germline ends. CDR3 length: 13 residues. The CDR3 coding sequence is TGTGCCAGCAGTGTGGGGGCGGCTGGGGGCTACACCTTC. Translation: CASSVGAAGGYTF.

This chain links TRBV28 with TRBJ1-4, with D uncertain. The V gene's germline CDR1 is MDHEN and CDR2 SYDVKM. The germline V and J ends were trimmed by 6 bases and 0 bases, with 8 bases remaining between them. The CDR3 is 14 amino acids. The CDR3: CASRAVATNEKLFF. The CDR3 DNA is TGTGCCAGCAGGGCTGTGGCAACTAATGAAAAACTGTTTTTT.

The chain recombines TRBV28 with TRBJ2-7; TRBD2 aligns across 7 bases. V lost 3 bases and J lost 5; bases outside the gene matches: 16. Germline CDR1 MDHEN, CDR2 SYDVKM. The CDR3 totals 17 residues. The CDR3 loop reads CASSFPSSGDEGDEQYF. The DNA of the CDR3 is TGTGCCAGCAGTTTCCCCTCTAGCGGCGACGAAGGGGACGAGCAGTACTTC.

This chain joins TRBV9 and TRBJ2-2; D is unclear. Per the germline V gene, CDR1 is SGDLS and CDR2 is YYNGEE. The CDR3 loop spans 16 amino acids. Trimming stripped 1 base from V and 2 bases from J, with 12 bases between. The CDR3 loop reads CASSVHSPPNTGELFF. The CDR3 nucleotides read TGTGCCAGCAGCGTACACAGCCCTCCTAACACCGGGGAGCTGTTTTTT.

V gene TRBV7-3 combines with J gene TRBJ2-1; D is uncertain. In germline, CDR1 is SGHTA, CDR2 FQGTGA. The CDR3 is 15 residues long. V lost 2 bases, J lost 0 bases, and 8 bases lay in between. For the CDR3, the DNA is TGTGCCAGCAGCTTAGACCTTAGCTCCTACAATGAGCAGTTCTTC. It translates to CASSLDLSSYNEQFF. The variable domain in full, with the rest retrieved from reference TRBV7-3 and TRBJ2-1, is GAGVSQTPSNKVTEKGKYVELRCDPISGHTALYWYRQSLGQGPEFLIYFQGTGAADDSGLPNDRFFAVRPEGSVSTLKIQRTERGDSAVYLCASSLDLSSYNEQFFGPGTRLTVL.

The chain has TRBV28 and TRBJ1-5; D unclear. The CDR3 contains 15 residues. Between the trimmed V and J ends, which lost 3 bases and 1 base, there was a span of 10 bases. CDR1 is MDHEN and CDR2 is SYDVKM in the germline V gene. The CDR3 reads CASSFMFGSNQPQHF. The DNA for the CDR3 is TGTGCCAGCAGTTTTATGTTCGGGAGCAATCAGCCCCAGCATTTT. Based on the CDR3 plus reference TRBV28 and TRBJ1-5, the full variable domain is DVKVTQSSRYLVKRTGEKVFLECVQDMDHENMFWYRQDPGLGLRLIYFSYDVKMKEKGDIPEGYSVSREKKERFSLILESASTNQTSMYLCASSFMFGSNQPQHFGDGTRLSIL.

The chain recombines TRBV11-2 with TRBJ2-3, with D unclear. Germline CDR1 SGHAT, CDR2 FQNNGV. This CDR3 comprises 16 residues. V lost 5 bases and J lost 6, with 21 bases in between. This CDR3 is CASSPQLGRQSDTQYF. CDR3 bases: TGTGCCAGCAGCCCCCAACTTGGTAGGCAGTCCGATACGCAGTATTTT. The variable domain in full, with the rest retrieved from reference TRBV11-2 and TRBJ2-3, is EAGVAQSPRYKIIEKRQSVAFWCNPISGHATLYWYQQILGQGPKLLIQFQNNGVVDDSQLPKDRFSAERLKGVDSTLKIQPAKLEDSAVYLCASSPQLGRQSDTQYFGPGTRLTVL.

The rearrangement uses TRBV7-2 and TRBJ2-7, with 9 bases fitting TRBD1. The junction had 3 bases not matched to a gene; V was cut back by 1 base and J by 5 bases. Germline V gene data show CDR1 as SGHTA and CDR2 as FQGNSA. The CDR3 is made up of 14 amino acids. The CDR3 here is CASSLVGTGNEQYF. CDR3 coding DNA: TGTGCCAGCAGCTTAGTAGGGACAGGGAACGAGCAGTACTTC.

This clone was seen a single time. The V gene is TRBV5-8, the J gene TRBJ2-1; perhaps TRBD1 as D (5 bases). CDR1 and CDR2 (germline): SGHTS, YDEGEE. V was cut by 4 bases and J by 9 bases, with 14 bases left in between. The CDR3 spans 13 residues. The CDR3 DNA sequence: TGTGCCAGCAGCGAACGGACACGAAGTGAGCAGTTCTTC. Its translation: CASSERTRSEQFF.